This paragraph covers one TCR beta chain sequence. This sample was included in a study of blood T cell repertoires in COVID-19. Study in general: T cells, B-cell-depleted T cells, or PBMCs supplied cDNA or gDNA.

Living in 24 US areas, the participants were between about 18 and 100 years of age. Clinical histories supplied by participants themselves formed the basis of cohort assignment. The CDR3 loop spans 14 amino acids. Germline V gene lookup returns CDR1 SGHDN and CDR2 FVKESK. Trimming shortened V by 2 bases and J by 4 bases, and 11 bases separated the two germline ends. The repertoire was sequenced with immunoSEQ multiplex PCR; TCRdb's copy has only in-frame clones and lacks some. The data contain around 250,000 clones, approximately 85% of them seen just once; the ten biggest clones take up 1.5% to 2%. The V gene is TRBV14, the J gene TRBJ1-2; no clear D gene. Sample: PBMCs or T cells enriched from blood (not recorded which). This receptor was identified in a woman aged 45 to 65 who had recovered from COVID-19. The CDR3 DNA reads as TGTGCCAGCAGCCAATCCGACGGCGGCTATGGCTACACCTTC. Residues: CASSQSDGGYGYTF.